What follows are 9 T cell receptor beta chains derived from one specimen sequenced in a study of CD8+CD57+ T cells in acquired aplastic anemia. TCR beta VDJ and CDR3 were profiled, and genomic DNA was the template. TCRdb re-analysed the reads in MiXCR, keeping a single row per CDR3 protein. The data contain about 160,000 distinct CDR3 sequences, roughly 45% of them singletons. The sequenced sample consisted of sorted CD4+, CD8+, or CD8+CD57+ T cells (not recorded which) from PBMCs. The receptor set was obtained from a human donor in good health.

The chain combines TRBV20-1 with TRBJ2-2; D might be TRBD2 (6 bases). The CDR3 totals 17 residues. V lost 0 bases, J lost 7 bases, and 21 bases lay in between. Germline CDR1 reads DFQATT; CDR2 reads SNEGSKA (reference sequence). The CDR3 DNA reads as TGCAGTGCTAGAGATCCCTCCCGAGCGGGCGAGAACGGGGAGCTGTTTTTT. It encodes CSARDPSRAGENGELFF.

This chain connects TRBV5-1 to TRBJ2-5; D unresolved. Per germline, CDR1 SGHRS and CDR2 YFSETQ. The length of the CDR3 is 16 residues. Trimming took off 9 bases at V and 2 bases at J, with 23 bases between the two ends. DNA of the CDR3: TGCGCCACCCGGCTAACTGGCTCTGGACCTCAAGAGACCCAGTACTTC. Amino acid sequence: CATRLTGSGPQETQYF.

This chain uses TRBV12-5 with TRBJ2-1; 9 bases are a match to TRBD2. V shed 0 bases, J shed 7 bases, and the junction held 7 bases outside the gene matches. The CDR3 spans 16 residues. Germline loops: CDR1 LGHNT, CDR2 FRNRAP. The CDR3: CASGLVVAGAGNEQFF. CDR3 in DNA: TGTGCTAGTGGTTTGGTAGTAGCGGGGGCGGGGAATGAGCAGTTCTTC.

The chain is built from TRBV12-3 or TRBV12-4 and TRBJ2-1; D is possibly TRBD1 (5 bases). The CDR3 totals 13 residues. The germline V and J ends were trimmed by 3 bases and 9 bases, with 12 bases remaining between them. This CDR3 is CASSLVTVREQFF. CDR3 nucleotides: TGTGCCAGCAGTTTGGTGACAGTCCGTGAGCAGTTCTTC.

The genes are TRBV20-1 and TRBJ1-6, with D unresolved. CDR3 length equals 15 residues. Germline V gene sequence: CDR1 DFQATT, CDR2 SNEGSKA (reference sequence). V lost 6 bases to trimming and J lost 7 bases, with 19 bases between them. CDR3 region: CSASDPMVSNSPLHF. The CDR3 DNA follows: TGCAGTGCATCGGACCCTATGGTCTCCAATTCACCCCTCCACTTT.

This clonotype has at least ten counts. V and J are TRBV7-3 and TRBJ2-2; D is unresolved. The CDR3 covers 13 residues. Germline V CDR1 and CDR2: SGHTA, FQGTGA. V lost 4 bases to trimming and J lost 8 bases, with 11 bases between them. This CDR3 reads CASSSELPGELFF. CDR3 nucleotide sequence: TGTGCCAGCAGCTCTGAACTGCCGGGGGAGCTGTTTTTT.

CDR3 region: CASKRQGVHEQFF. CDR3 DNA: TGTGCCAGCAAGCGACAGGGGGTCCATGAGCAGTTCTTC. The rearrangement links TRBV2 to TRBJ2-1, with 9 nucleotides matching TRBD1. Germline-derived CDR1 and CDR2 are SNHLY and FYNNEI. This CDR3 spans 13 amino acids. With 7 bases clipped from V and 8 bases from J, the junction kept 6 bases outside the gene matches. The full variable domain, with the rest looked up from reference TRBV2 and TRBJ2-1, is EPEVTQTPSHQVTQMGQEVILRCVPISNHLYFYWYRQILGQKVEFLVSFYNNEISEKSEIFDDQFSVERPDGSNFTLKIRSTKLEDSAMYFCASKRQGVHEQFFGPGTRLTVL.

V gene TRBV10-3 combines with J gene TRBJ2-5, with D uncertain. Trimming took off 0 bases at V and 1 base at J, with 6 bases between the two ends. Looked up from germline, CDR1 is ENHRY and CDR2 is SYGVKD. The length of the CDR3 is 14 residues. CDR3 region: CAISESGVQETQYF. As DNA, the CDR3 is TGTGCCATCAGTGAGTCTGGCGTCCAAGAGACCCAGTACTTC.

This clonotype was seen a handful of times. The chain combines TRBV20-1 with TRBJ2-7, with 9 bases identical to TRBD2. CDR3 size: 14 residues. V shed 3 bases and J 2 bases; nucleotides not matched to a gene: 5. Germline CDR1 DFQATT, CDR2 SNEGSKA (reference sequence). The CDR3 nucleotides read TGCAGTGCTAGGGGAGCGGGGGGAACCTACGAGCAGTACTTC. Its protein product is CSARGAGGTYEQYF.